This T cell receptor (beta chain) was sequenced in a study of control samples from healthy donors and cancer patients. Sequencing used immunoSEQ multiplex PCR; TCRdb keeps in-frame clones, though not all of them. The table records a few hundred thousand clones, 80% to 95% of them present only once. The sequencing input was PBMCs. This sequence was found in a man in his forties or fifties with head and neck cancer.

CDR3 amino acids: CAISESGFLAKNIQYF. Written as DNA, the CDR3 is TGTGCCATCAGTGAGTCCGGATTTCTAGCCAAAAACATTCAGTACTTC. This chain uses TRBV10-3 with TRBJ2-4; D gene ambiguous. The CDR3 covers 16 residues. Trimming removed 0 bases from V and 0 bases from J, with 9 bases in between. Per the germline V gene, CDR1 is ENHRY and CDR2 is SYGVKD.